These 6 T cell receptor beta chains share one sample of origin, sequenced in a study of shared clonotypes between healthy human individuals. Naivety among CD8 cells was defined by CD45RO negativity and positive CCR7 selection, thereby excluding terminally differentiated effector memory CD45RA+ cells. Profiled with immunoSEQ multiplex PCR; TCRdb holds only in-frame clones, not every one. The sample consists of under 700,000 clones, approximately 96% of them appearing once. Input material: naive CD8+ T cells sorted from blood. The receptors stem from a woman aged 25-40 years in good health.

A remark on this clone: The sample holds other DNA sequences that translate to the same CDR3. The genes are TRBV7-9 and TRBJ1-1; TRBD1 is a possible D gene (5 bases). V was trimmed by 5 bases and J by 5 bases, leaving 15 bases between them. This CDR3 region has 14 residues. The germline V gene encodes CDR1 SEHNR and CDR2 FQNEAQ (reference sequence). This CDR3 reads CASSPSGGGTEAFF. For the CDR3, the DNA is TGTGCCAGCAGCCCATCAGGTGGGGGAACTGAAGCTTTCTTT.

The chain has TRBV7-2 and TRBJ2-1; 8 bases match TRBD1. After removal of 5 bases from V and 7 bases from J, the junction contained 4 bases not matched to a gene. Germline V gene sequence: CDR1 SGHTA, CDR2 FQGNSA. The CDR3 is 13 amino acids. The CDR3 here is CASSQGATNEQFF. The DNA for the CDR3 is TGTGCCAGCAGCCAGGGGGCTACGAATGAGCAGTTCTTC.

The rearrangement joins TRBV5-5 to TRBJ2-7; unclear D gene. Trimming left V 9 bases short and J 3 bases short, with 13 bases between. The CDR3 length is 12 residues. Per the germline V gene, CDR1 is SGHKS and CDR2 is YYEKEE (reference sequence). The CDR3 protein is CATSNDLYEQYF. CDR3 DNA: TGTGCCACCAGTAATGACCTCTACGAGCAGTACTTC.

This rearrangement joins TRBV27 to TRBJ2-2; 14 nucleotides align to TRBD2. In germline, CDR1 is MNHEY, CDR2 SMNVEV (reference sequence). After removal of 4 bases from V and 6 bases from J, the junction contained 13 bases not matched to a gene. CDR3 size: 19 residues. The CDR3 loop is CASSSSAGLAGDRAGELFF. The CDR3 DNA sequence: TGTGCCAGCAGTTCGTCTGCGGGACTAGCGGGAGATCGGGCCGGGGAGCTGTTTTTT.

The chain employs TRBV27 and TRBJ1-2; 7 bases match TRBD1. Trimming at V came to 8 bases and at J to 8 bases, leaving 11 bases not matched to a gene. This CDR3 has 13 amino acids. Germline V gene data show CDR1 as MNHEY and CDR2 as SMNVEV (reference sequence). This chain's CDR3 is CASATDRAGGYTF. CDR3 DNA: TGTGCCAGCGCTACAGACAGGGCGGGAGGCTACACCTTC.

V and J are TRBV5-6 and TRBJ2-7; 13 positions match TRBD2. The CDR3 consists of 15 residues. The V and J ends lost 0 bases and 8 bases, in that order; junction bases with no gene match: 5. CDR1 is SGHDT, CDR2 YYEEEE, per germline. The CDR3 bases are TGTGCCAGCAGCTTGGAACTAGCGGGAGGGCAGCAGCAGTACTTC. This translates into CASSLELAGGQQQYF.